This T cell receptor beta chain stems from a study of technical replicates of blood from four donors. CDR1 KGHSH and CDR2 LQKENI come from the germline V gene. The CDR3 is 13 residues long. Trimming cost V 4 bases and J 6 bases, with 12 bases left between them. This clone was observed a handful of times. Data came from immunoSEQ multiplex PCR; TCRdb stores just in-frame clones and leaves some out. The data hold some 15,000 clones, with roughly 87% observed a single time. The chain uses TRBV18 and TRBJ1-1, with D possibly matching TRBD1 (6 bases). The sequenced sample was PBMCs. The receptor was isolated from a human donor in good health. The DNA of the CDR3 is TGTGCCAGCTCACTCTCTGGGGGCCCTGAAGCTTTCTTT. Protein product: CASSLSGGPEAFF.